This T cell receptor beta chain was obtained from a study of cytomegalovirus exposure and HLA in healthy donors. In the case of this clone: Its antigen is undetermined.

The CDR3 length is 12 residues. V lost 10 bases and J 6 bases, leaving 15 bases between the germline ends. Germline assignment: CDR1 MDHEN and CDR2 SYDVKM. Primers: 60 Vbeta forward and 13 Jbeta reverse. Profiling relied on immunoSEQ multiplex PCR, and the TCRdb table lists in-frame clones only, not all of them. The sample includes over 150,000 clones, 80% of them seen just once. Whole-study results and caveats: TCR beta chains associated with HLA were, in a later analysis, more clonally expanded than equally common others.

The V and J genes are TRBV28 and TRBJ1-2, with unresolved D. The source material was PBMCs. The TCR comes from a man aged 25 to 45 in good health and CMV-seronegative. Here the CDR3 reads CATTPGRNGYTF. The CDR3 DNA follows: TGTGCCACCACCCCCGGCAGGAATGGCTACACCTTC.